The next 20 T cell receptor beta chains were all read from a single sample in a study of breast tumors, draining lymph nodes, adjacent tissues. TCRdb called the multiplex PCR reads again in MiXCR, with one record for every CDR3 protein. The table records approximately 280,000 distinct CDR3 sequences, roughly 31% of them present only once. Breast cancer patients provided tissue from their axillary draining lymph nodes. The sequenced sample was axillary lymph node tissue. These receptors were taken from a female donor with breast cancer. Some clones in this sample may be carry-over from other donors' samples.

As regards this clonotype: This may stem from a read error, because a much larger clone lies one nucleotide away. The conserved final phenylalanine or tryptophan is absent from the CDR3, which likely points to a read error. J is TRBJ2-3 and V is TRBV9; D is unclear. Per germline, CDR1 SGDLS and CDR2 YYNGEE. The CDR3 spans 13 residues. V was shortened by 0 bases and J by 3 bases, with 5 bases between the two germline ends. The CDR3 spells CASSVASTDTQYS. CDR3 nucleotides: TGTGCCAGCAGCGTAGCTTCGACAGATACGCAGTATTCT.

This clonotype appeared many times. V and J are TRBV9 and TRBJ1-6; weak D call: TRBD1 (5 bases). The ends were cut back, 3 bases at V and 1 base at J, with 8 bases in the middle. Looked up from germline, CDR1 is SGDLS and CDR2 is YYNGEE. The CDR3 extends over 15 amino acids. The CDR3, as DNA: TGTGCCAGCAGCGAAGGGGTTTCCTATAATTCACCCCTCCACTTT. Protein sequence: CASSEGVSYNSPLHF.

This sequence joins TRBV28 and TRBJ1-6; 7 nucleotides match TRBD1. The V gene end was trimmed by 7 bases and the J gene end by 7 bases; junction bases not matched to a gene: 16. Germline CDR1 and CDR2: MDHEN and SYDVKM. This CDR3 has 17 residues. This chain's CDR3 is CASTINLGGRRNSPLHF. In DNA, the CDR3 is TGTGCCAGCACTATCAACCTAGGGGGCAGGCGAAATTCACCCCTCCACTTT. Complete variable domain (other parts from reference TRBV28 and TRBJ1-6): DVKVTQSSRYLVKRTGEKVFLECVQDMDHENMFWYRQDPGLGLRLIYFSYDVKMKEKGDIPEGYSVSREKKERFSLILESASTNQTSMYLCASTINLGGRRNSPLHFGNGTRLTVT.

This clonotype was observed at least ten times. The chain couples TRBV20-1 to TRBJ2-1; D unclear. The germline gives CDR1 DFQATT, CDR2 SNEGSKA (reference sequence). The CDR3 spans 14 residues. V lost 6 bases and J 8 bases, leaving 20 bases between the germline ends. The CDR3 DNA follows: TGCAGTGCCTACCTCACGATCGAGAGCGATGAGCAGTTCTTC. As protein: CSAYLTIESDEQFF.

This clonotype was seen ten or more times. This chain links TRBV20-1 with TRBJ2-7, with 10 positions matching TRBD2. Germline V CDR1 and CDR2: DFQATT, SNEGSKA (reference sequence). Germline trimming cut 6 bases from V and 5 bases from J; bases unmatched to any gene: 13. This CDR3 has 15 residues. For the CDR3, the DNA is TGCAGTGCCGAATCGGCTAGCGGGAGTGGTAACGAGCAGTACTTC. Its protein is CSAESASGSGNEQYF.

This clonotype was recorded many times. CDR3 coding DNA: TGTGCCAGCAGGGAGAGGACTAGCCCCCGGAGGGGTGATACGCAGTATTTT. This sequence encodes CASRERTSPRRGDTQYF. V is TRBV12-3 or TRBV12-4 and J is TRBJ2-3; TRBD2 matches 8 bases. V dropped 6 bases and J dropped 6; count of bases not matched to a gene: 17. This CDR3 has 17 residues.

This clonotype came up many times. The chain uses TRBV7-6 and TRBJ2-5; 7 nucleotides line up with TRBD1. V lost 5 bases to trimming and J lost 4 bases; unmatched junction nucleotides: 16. Germline V gene sequence: CDR1 SGHVS, CDR2 FNYEAQ. The CDR3 contains 17 residues. The CDR3 coding sequence is TGTGCCAGCAGCGAGAGAACAGGGGCCCTGGTAGGAGAGACCCAGTACTTC. It is translated as CASSERTGALVGETQYF.

In the case of this clonotype: A read error may explain this, as a much larger clone is one base away. This sequence joins TRBV11-2 and TRBJ1-3; D is ambiguous. CDR1 is SGHAT and CDR2 is FQNNGV in the germline V gene. V was clipped by 1 base and J by 5 bases, with 6 bases between them. The CDR3 is made up of 13 amino acids. The CDR3 DNA sequence: TGTGCCAGCAGCTTAGCACAGAGAAACACCATATATTTT. This sequence encodes CASSLAQRNTIYF.

This clonotype occurred many times. The rearrangement joins TRBV11-3 to TRBJ2-2; 7 bases align to TRBD2. Germline V gene sequence: CDR1 SGHNT, CDR2 YENEEA. V shed 1 base, J shed 1 base, and the junction held 6 bases outside the gene matches. The CDR3 is 17 residues long. The CDR3 loop reads CASSLVGGTLNTGELFF. In DNA form, the CDR3 reads TGTGCCAGCAGCTTAGTCGGGGGGACTTTGAACACCGGGGAGCTGTTTTTT.

This clonotype was detected many times. V is TRBV10-3 and J is TRBJ2-7, with a weak D call TRBD2 (5 bases). V lost 7 bases and J lost 6, with 16 bases in between. This CDR3 is built from 13 residues. Germline-derived CDR1 and CDR2 are ENHRY and SYGVKD. The CDR3 loop is CAITGSASSEQYF. The CDR3 DNA sequence: TGTGCCATCACGGGGTCAGCGAGTTCCGAGCAGTACTTC.

The J gene is TRBJ1-6, the V gene TRBV5-5; 9 bases agree with TRBD1. After removal of 4 bases from V and 10 bases from J, the junction contained 9 bases not matched to a gene. There are 15 residues in the CDR3. Germline values: CDR1 SGHKS, CDR2 YYEKEE (reference sequence). Written as DNA, the CDR3 is TGTGCCAGCAGCCTGTGGACAGGGGTTAAATCACCCCTCCACTTT. Its translation is CASSLWTGVKSPLHF.

Of note for this clonotype: A clone one base away is much larger, so this may be a read error. Lacking the conserved final phenylalanine or tryptophan, this CDR3 likely reflects a read error. This CDR3 is CASSAGREETQYS. DNA for the CDR3: TGTGCCAGCTCCGCGGGCAGGGAAGAGACCCAGTACTCC. The chain is built from TRBV18 and TRBJ2-5, with D tentatively TRBD1 or TRBD2 (5 bases each). Germline CDR1 and CDR2: KGHSH and LQKENI. With 6 bases removed from V and 3 bases from J, the gap between germline ends came to 11 bases. The length of the CDR3 is 13 residues.

V usage is TRBV7-2 and J usage is TRBJ1-3; D remains unclear. The CDR3 is 16 residues long. Trimming left V 5 bases short and J 5 bases short, with 19 bases between. Germline CDR1 SGHTA, CDR2 FQGNSA. The CDR3 sequence is CASSPDSAGGRNTIYF. The CDR3 nucleotides are TGTGCCAGCAGCCCCGACTCCGCGGGAGGTCGAAACACCATATATTTT. The variable domain in full, completed from reference TRBV7-2 and TRBJ1-3, reads GAGVSQSPSNKVTEKGKDVELRCDPISGHTALYWYRQSLGQGLEFLIYFQGNSAPDKSGLPSDRFSAERTGGSVSTLTIQRTQQEDSAVYLCASSPDSAGGRNTIYFGEGSWLTVV.

This clonotype was observed once. The CDR3 sequence is CASSLLTSSTYNEQFF. CDR3 nucleotides: TGTGCCAGCAGCTTGTTGACTAGCTCTACCTACAATGAGCAGTTCTTC. The rearrangement links TRBV7-2 to TRBJ2-1, with 7 bases fitting TRBD2. This CDR3 contains 16 residues. Germline lookup yields CDR1 SGHTA and CDR2 FQGNSA. With V trimmed by 3 bases and J by 2 bases, 7 bases remained unmatched.

This clonotype was seen repeatedly, ten times or more. The chain couples TRBV7-2 to TRBJ1-2; perhaps TRBD1 as D (6 bases). From germline, CDR1 is SGHTA and CDR2 FQGNSA. V was shortened by 6 bases and J by 8 bases, with 16 bases between the two germline ends. The CDR3 is 13 residues long. CDR3 nucleotide sequence: TGTGCCAGCAGACCCCCAGGGGAAAGAGGCTACACCTTC. It yields the protein CASRPPGERGYTF.

This clonotype has at least ten counts. The chain recombines TRBV12-5 with TRBJ2-6; 9 bases map to TRBD1. The CDR3 consists of 18 residues. Germline V CDR1 and CDR2: LGHNT, FRNRAP. V lost 4 bases, J lost 0 bases, and 7 bases stayed unmatched. CDR3 protein: CASGSRTGVSSGANVLTF. The CDR3 nucleotides are TGTGCTAGTGGTTCAAGGACAGGGGTTAGCTCTGGGGCCAACGTCCTGACTTTC.

This clonotype occurred many times. The V gene is TRBV6-1, the J gene TRBJ2-3, with 8 nucleotides matching TRBD2. With V trimmed by 7 bases and J by 3 bases, 9 bases remained unmatched. Germline V gene lookup returns CDR1 MNHNS and CDR2 SASEGT. CDR3 length: 15 residues. The CDR3 DNA follows: TGTGCCAGCACGATAAGCGGGAGTGGAACAGATACGCAGTATTTT. Amino acid sequence: CASTISGSGTDTQYF.

As to this clonotype: A much larger clone lies a single base off, so this may be a read error. The chain combines TRBV20-1 with TRBJ2-2; D is perhaps TRBD2 (6 bases). The CDR3 covers 13 residues. Looked up from germline, CDR1 is DFQATT and CDR2 is SNEGSKA (reference sequence). In DNA form, the CDR3 reads TGCAGTGCCGCCCCCTTGAACACCGGGGGGCTGTTTTTT. Protein product: CSAAPLNTGGLFF.

This clonotype has a count of ten or more. The V call is TRBV10-3, the J call TRBJ2-3; 7 bases agree with TRBD2. The CDR3 covers 15 residues. V lost 7 bases to trimming and J lost 2 bases; unmatched junction nucleotides: 9. CDR1 and CDR2 from the germline V gene are ENHRY and SYGVKD. The CDR3 protein is CAINDLAGVTDTQYF. In DNA form, the CDR3 reads TGTGCCATCAACGATTTGGCGGGAGTCACAGATACGCAGTATTTT.

In its sample, this clonotype was seen once. This could be a read error, since a much larger clone is one nucleotide away. This chain uses TRBV4-1 with TRBJ1-4, with D hard to call. CDR3 length: 15 amino acids. Germline-derived CDR1 and CDR2 are MGHRA and YSYEKL. The CDR3 loop reads CASGQDVQVDEKLFF. The DNA for the CDR3 is TGCGCCAGCGGCCAAGATGTGCAGGTTGACGAAAAACTGTTTTTT.